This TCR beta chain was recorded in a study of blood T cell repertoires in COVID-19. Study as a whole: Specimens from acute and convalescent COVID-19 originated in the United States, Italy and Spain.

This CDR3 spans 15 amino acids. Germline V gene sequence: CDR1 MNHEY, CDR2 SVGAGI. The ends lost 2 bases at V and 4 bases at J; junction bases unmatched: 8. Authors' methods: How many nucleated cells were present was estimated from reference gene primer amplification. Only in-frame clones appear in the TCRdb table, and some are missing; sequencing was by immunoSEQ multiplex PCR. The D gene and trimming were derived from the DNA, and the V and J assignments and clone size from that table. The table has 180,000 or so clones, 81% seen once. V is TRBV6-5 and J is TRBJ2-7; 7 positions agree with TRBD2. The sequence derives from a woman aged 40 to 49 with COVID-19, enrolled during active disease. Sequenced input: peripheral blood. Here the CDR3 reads CASSYRATGGYEQYF. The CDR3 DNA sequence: TGTGCCAGCAGTTACAGGGCAACCGGGGGGTACGAGCAGTACTTC.